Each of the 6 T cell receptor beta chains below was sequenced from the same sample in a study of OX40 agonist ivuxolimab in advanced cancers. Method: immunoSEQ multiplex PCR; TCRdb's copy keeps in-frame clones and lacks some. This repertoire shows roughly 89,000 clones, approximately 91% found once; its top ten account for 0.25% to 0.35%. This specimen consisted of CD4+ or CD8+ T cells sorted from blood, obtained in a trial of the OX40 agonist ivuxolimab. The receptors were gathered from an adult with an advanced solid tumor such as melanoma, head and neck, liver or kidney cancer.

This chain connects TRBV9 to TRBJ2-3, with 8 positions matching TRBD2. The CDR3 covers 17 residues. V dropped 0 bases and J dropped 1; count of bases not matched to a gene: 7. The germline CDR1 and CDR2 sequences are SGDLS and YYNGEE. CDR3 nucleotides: TGTGCCAGCAGCGTAGTTCTAGCGGGTCCAGGCACAGATACGCAGTATTTT. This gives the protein CASSVVLAGPGTDTQYF.

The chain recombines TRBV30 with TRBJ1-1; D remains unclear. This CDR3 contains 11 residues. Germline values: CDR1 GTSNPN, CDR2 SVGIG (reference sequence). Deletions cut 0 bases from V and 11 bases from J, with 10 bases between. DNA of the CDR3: TGTGCCTGGAGTGTAAAGGATCTGGCTTTCTTT. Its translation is CAWSVKDLAFF.

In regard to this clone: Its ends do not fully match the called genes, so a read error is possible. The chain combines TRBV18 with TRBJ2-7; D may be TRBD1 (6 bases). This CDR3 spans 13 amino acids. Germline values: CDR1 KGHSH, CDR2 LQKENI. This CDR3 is CASTPDRTYEQYF. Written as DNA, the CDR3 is TGTGCCAGCACACCCGACAGGACCTACGAGCAGTACTTC. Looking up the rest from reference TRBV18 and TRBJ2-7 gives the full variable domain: NAGVMQNPRHLVRRRGQEARLRCSPMKGHSHVYWYRQLPEEGLKFMVYLQKENIIDESGMPKERFSAEFPKEGPSILRIQQVVRGDSAAYFCASTPDRTYEQYFGPGTRLTVT.

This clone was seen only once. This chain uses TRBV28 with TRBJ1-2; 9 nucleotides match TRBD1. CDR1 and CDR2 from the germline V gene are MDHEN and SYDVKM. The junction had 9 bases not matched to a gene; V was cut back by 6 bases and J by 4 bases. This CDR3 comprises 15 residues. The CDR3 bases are TGTGCCAGCAGGCCCGGGACAGGGACATTCTATGGCTACACCTTC. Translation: CASRPGTGTFYGYTF.

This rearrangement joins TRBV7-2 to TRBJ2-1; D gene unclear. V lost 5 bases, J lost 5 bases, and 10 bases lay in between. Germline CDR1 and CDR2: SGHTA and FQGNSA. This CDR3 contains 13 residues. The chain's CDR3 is CASSPARDNEQFF. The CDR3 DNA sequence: TGTGCCAGCAGCCCCGCGAGAGACAATGAGCAGTTCTTC.

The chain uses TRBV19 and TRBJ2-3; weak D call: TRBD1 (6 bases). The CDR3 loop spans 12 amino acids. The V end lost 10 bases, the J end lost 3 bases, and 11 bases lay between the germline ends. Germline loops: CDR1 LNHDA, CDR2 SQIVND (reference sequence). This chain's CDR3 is CATLDRTDTQYF. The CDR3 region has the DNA TGTGCCACCTTGGACAGAACAGATACGCAGTATTTT.